The rows below give T cell receptor beta chains drawn from one sample of a study of shared clonotypes between healthy human individuals. Only in-frame clones appear in the TCRdb table, and some are missing; sequencing was by immunoSEQ multiplex PCR. The repertoire holds a few million clones, with around nine tenths as singletons. Sequencing used naive CD4+ T cells sorted from blood. Receptors were obtained from a man between 18 and 29 years old in good health. CDR3s include the opening cysteine and the closing phenylalanine or tryptophan. A D gene is named only where the DNA matches it firmly. Size tells how often a clone was seen (once, few, many) or the class of an expanded clone, and some rows leave it out.

clone size	J gene	D gene	V gene	CDR3 DNA	CDR3 protein
-	TRBJ1-1	-	TRBV18	TGTGCCAGCTCACCAAATTCGGGAGCGAACACTGAAGCTTTCTTT	CASSPNSGANTEAFF
-	TRBJ1-2	TRBD1	TRBV19	TGTGCCAGTAGTGTCCAGGGGGATAACTATGGCTACACCTTC	CASSVQGDNYGYTF
few	TRBJ1-5	-	TRBV10-3	TGTGCCATCAGTGCGGACCTCAATCAGCCCCAGCATTTT	CAISADLNQPQHF
-	TRBJ2-2	-	TRBV10-2	TGCGCCAGCAGTGACGTTAGGCCTAACACCGGGGAGCTGTTTTTT	CASSDVRPNTGELFF
-	TRBJ2-5	TRBD1	TRBV9	TGTGCCAGCAGCGGCAGGGGGTTACAAGAGACCCAGTACTTC	CASSGRGLQETQYF
-	TRBJ1-5	-	TRBV7-9	TGTGCCAGCAGCTTAACTGGGGGACGGGGCAATCAGCCCCAGCATTTT	CASSLTGGRGNQPQHF
-	TRBJ2-5	-	TRBV2	TGTGCCAGCAGTGTCCCCGGGACCCAGTACTTC	CASSVPGTQYF
-	TRBJ2-2	-	TRBV10-3	TGTGCCATCAGTGAAACCGGGGAGCTGTTTTTT	CAISETGELFF
-	TRBJ2-5	-	TRBV6-1	TGTGCCAGCAGTGGACGGCAGATTTTACAAGAGACCCAGTACTTC	CASSGRQILQETQYF
-	TRBJ2-7	-	TRBV11-3	TGTGCCAGCAGCCCAGGGCACCCCTACGAGCAGTACTTC	CASSPGHPYEQYF
-	TRBJ1-1	-	TRBV7-9	TGTGCCAGCAGCTTAGACCTTGGTAACACTGAAGCTTTCTTT	CASSLDLGNTEAFF
-	TRBJ1-2	-	TRBV7-2	TGTGCCAGCAGCTTAAGCCCAAACTATGGCTACACCTTC	CASSLSPNYGYTF
-	TRBJ2-1	TRBD2	TRBV4-1	TGCGCCAGCAGCCAAGGGCCCCTAACTAGCGGGGGGAATGAGCAGTTCTTC	CASSQGPLTSGGNEQFF
-	TRBJ1-1	TRBD1	TRBV7-8	TGTGCCAGCAGCTTAGTTCTCTCAGGGGGCACTGAAGCTTTCTTT	CASSLVLSGGTEAFF
-	TRBJ2-7	TRBD2	TRBV6-6	TGTGCCAGCAGACAGCGGGAGTGGGGCGAGCAGTACTTC	CASRQREWGEQYF
-	TRBJ2-1	-	TRBV5-1	TGCGCCAGCAGCTTGGCCCGGGACACCCGTGGGAATGAGCAGTTCTTC	CASSLARDTRGNEQFF
-	TRBJ2-7	TRBD1	TRBV27	TGTGCCAGCAGTTCTTGGGACAGAGCGTACGAGCAGTACTTC	CASSSWDRAYEQYF
-	TRBJ2-7	-	TRBV7-2	TGTGCCAGCAGCTTAGAATTCGGATTGAGCTCCTACGAGCAGTACTTC	CASSLEFGLSSYEQYF
-	TRBJ2-7	-	TRBV10-3	TGTGCCATCAGTGAGACCCCCCTGCACGAGCAGTACTTC	CAISETPLHEQYF
-	TRBJ2-2	TRBD2	TRBV5-1	TGCGCCAGCAGCCCCCGGGAGGACGGGGAGCTGTTTTTT	CASSPREDGELFF
once	TRBJ2-5	-	TRBV5-1	TGCGCCAGCAGCTTAATCACCCAAGAGACCCAGTACTTC	CASSLITQETQYF
-	TRBJ2-2	-	TRBV7-9	TGTGCCAGCAGCTTTTCCGAATGGGGCGGGGAGCTGTTTTTT	CASSFSEWGGELFF
-	TRBJ1-1	-	TRBV7-2	TGTGCCAGGAGGGACACCACTGAAGCTTTCTTT	CARRDTTEAFF
once	TRBJ2-7	-	TRBV2	TGTGCCAGCAAAGAGAACTCCTACGAGCAGTACTTC	CASKENSYEQYF
-	TRBJ1-2	-	TRBV27	TGTGCCAACAACCACCCGGGAGACTATGGCTACACCTTC	CANNHPGDYGYTF
-	TRBJ1-1	-	TRBV28	TGTGCGGTAGGGAACACTGAAGCTTTCTTT	CAVGNTEAFF
few	TRBJ1-5	-	TRBV30	TGTGCCTGGAATGGCCAAGAGGGACAGCCCCAGCATTTT	CAWNGQEGQPQHF
-	TRBJ2-4	TRBD1	TRBV5-4	TGTGCCAGCAGCCGGGACAGGGGAAGCAAAAACATTCAGTACTTC	CASSRDRGSKNIQYF
once	TRBJ1-2	-	TRBV19	TGTGCCAGTAGCCCTGGGGGGATAAACCGGTTTGGCTACACCTTC	CASSPGGINRFGYTF
-	TRBJ1-1	-	TRBV19	TGTGCCAGTAGAGGAGGATGGAACAGCAACACTGAAGCTTTCTTT	CASRGGWNSNTEAFF
-	TRBJ1-3	-	TRBV5-1	TGCGCCAGCAGCTTGGAAGGGTTCTCTGGAAACACCATATATTTT	CASSLEGFSGNTIYF
few	TRBJ1-2	TRBD1	TRBV29-1	TGCAGCGGGGGACAGGGTAATGGCTACACCTTC	CSGGQGNGYTF
-	TRBJ2-5	-	TRBV18	TGTGCCAGCTCACCTTTCATAAAGTACCAAGAGACCCAGTACTTC	CASSPFIKYQETQYF
-	TRBJ1-5	-	TRBV2	TGTGCCAGCAGCACCGGGGGGTATAGCAATCAGCCCCAGCATTTT	CASSTGGYSNQPQHF
once	TRBJ2-2	-	TRBV5-1	TGCGCCAGCAGCTTGAGGACAGCGAACACCGGGGAGCTGTTTTTT	CASSLRTANTGELFF
once	TRBJ2-5	-	TRBV6-1	TGTGCCAGCAGTGTTACAGGTCGCCAAGAGACCCAGTACTTC	CASSVTGRQETQYF
-	TRBJ1-6	-	TRBV2	TGTGCCAGCAGTGTCCAGCCTGACTATAATTCACCCCTCCACTTT	CASSVQPDYNSPLHF
-	TRBJ2-4	-	TRBV28	TGTGCCAGCAGCCAGGGACCCGAACTAGCCAAAAACATTCAGTACTTC	CASSQGPELAKNIQYF
-	TRBJ1-1	TRBD1	TRBV10-3	TGTGCCATCAGGGCGACTAGGGACAGGGAAAACACTGAAGCTTTCTTT	CAIRATRDRENTEAFF
-	TRBJ1-6	-	TRBV2	TGTGCCAGCAGTGGTTCGGACCCCGGTGGTGGTTCACCCCTCCACTTT	CASSGSDPGGGSPLHF